The entry that follows covers one TCR beta chain sequence. This clonotype was counted many times. Its binding antigen is unknown. No base qualities exist here, and no much larger clone lies one base off it. Between the V and J ends, shortened by 2 bases and 1 base respectively, the junction contains 3 bases. Its CDR3 holds 12 amino acids, cysteine through phenylalanine. The sequence is cut down to CDR3 DNA, 36 bases in frame from base 1. For CDR1 and CDR2, the germline V gene (reference sequence) lists SGHNT and YYREEE. This entry comes from a study of human T cells and chemical hapten exposure (dated by TCRdb to 2020 to 2023). Regarding the research as a whole: For sensitization, 2% DPC in acetone was applied to a 2 cm by 2 cm area of upper inner arm skin. The patient cohort, mostly female, included alopecia areata with under or over 50% scalp involvement, alopecia totalis and alopecia universalis. In alopecia patients, the study followed how the peripheral blood TCR repertoire changed in vivo over primary and secondary sensitization to diphenylcyclopropenone (DPC), a hapten. Patch testing was performed on the upper back with Finn chambers containing 0.01% DPC, and the patch tests were scored after 6 days according to International Contact Dermatitis Research Group standards. Weekly therapeutic DPC doses were additionally applied to the scalp of patients throughout the approximately 25-week study period. Blood samples were taken from patients before sensitization (week 0) and then at 2, 6 and about 24 weeks after DPC sensitization. Roughly 30 alopecia patients provided blood for TCR sequencing at one to four time points (pre-sensitization, 2, 6 and 24 weeks). Libraries were combined into a pool for sequencing, and differences in TCR yield between samples came mainly from small differences in library volumes within the pool.

The time point label corresponds to: patch test 2, 6 weeks after DPC sensitization. The treatment or condition tag for this specimen amounts to: therapeutic diphenylcyclopropenone sensitization with weekly scalp DPC. Blood at each patch-test visit was drawn before the patch test was applied. Patients were considered eligible if aged 18 to 70, diagnosed with alopecia and deemed suitable for DPC therapy, and patients were excluded if pregnant. Total RNA was isolated from unfractionated whole blood collected in Tempus Blood RNA tubes. On the study overall, not on this receptor specifically: The number of TCRs above 1 in 1000 frequency did not change with DPC sensitization; there was no evidence of global repertoire structure alterations. Expanded TCRs formed significantly more large CDR3 similarity clusters than pre-sensitization or healthy control sets, consistent with antigen-driven responses. Patch test score was positively correlated with the number of PT1 expanded TCRs, with significance at thresholds 8, 16 and 32 but not at 4. Repeated subsampling changed both the strength of the expansion versus patch-test correlation and the threshold at which that correlation became significant. All patients had alopecia, a presumed autoimmune disease, so their immune response might differ from that of healthy individuals.

To prepare the library, RACE was applied. For sequencing, a NextSeq 500 was employed. During library preparation, unique molecular identifiers were attached to individual cDNA molecules so that TCRs could be counted quantitatively and reproducibly. Both TCR alpha and TCR beta chains were sequenced from each blood RNA sample. On the study's bioinformatics: A median of around 100,000 TCRs per sample was observed, with a range of roughly 23,224 to 700,000. The Decombinator software suite was used to annotate the V, J and CDR3 of the TCR reads. To make PS versus PT1 abundance plots, every sample was subsampled to the same number of TCRs (28,000). TCRs were defined as expanded if absent before sensitization and observed at least eight times at the 2-week time point. Starting from the raw public reads, TCRdb applied fastp trimming at Q25, assembled clones with MiXCR and retained in-frame beta chains. Rows matching on CDR3 protein sequence are summarized as one entry with the most common DNA and genes. None of the V and J calls come from the authors' own analysis; TCRdb made them. This sample has about 96,000 distinct CDR3 sequences in its table, and 7.5% to 10% of those were observed once. The ten largest clonotypes hold 2% to 2.5% of the sample.

Rearrangement joined TRBV5-4 to TRBJ2-5, with the D gene not clear enough to name. The receptor's source is a middle-aged woman with alopecia areata. Some clones in this sample may be carry-over from other donors' samples. This sample comprised whole blood, obtained in connection with sensitization to the hapten diphenylcyclopropenone (DPC). The CDR3 is CASSLPQETQYF. The DNA reads as follows: TGTGCCAGCAGCTTACCCCAAGAGACCCAGTACTTC.